The clone carrying this TCR beta chain has just a few counts. Its antigen is unknown. The data derive from a study of shared clonotypes between healthy human individuals. Those who donated were healthy HIV-negative adults, with no recent acute infections or vaccinations reported. Germline V gene data show CDR1 as PRHDT and CDR2 as FYEKMQ (reference sequence). This CDR3 spans 15 amino acids. The ends lost 5 bases at V and 3 bases at J; junction bases unmatched: 8. An approximately 200 ng quantity of DNA, 30,000 to 35,000 T cell genomes, went into the sorted-subset replicate PCRs. Generated by immunoSEQ multiplex PCR, the TCRdb table keeps only in-frame clones and is missing some. The sample lists about 1 million clones; under 80% were seen once. Study-level results: A handful of donors had 4% to 6.5% of their naive CD4 clonotypes in common. The authors expected sequencing depth to affect clonotype sharing among donors.

This sequence was found in a man aged 18 to 30 in good health. This chain uses TRBV13 with TRBJ1-1, with 8 bases lining up with TRBD1. The source material was memory CD4+ T cells sorted from blood. Stated subset: CD45RA-negative fraction. The CDR3 spells CASSTSTGVYTEAFF. The CDR3 region has the DNA TGTGCCAGCAGCACGTCGACAGGGGTGTACACTGAAGCTTTCTTT. Filled out from reference TRBV13 and TRBJ1-1, the complete variable domain reads AAGVIQSPRHLIKEKRETATLKCYPIPRHDTVYWYQQGPGQDPQFLISFYEKMQSDKGSIPDRFSAQQFSDYHSELNMSSLELGDSALYFCASSTSTGVYTEAFFGQGTRLTVV.